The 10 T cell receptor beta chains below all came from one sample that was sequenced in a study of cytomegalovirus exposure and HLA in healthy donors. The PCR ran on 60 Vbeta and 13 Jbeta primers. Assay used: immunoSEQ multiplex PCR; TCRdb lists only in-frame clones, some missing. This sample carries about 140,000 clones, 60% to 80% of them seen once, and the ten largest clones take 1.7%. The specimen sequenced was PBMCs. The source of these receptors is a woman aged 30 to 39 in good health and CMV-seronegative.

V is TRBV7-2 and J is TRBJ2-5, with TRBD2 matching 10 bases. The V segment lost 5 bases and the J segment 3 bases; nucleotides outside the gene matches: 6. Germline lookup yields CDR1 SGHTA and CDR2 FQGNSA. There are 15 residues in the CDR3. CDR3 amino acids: CASSPTSGAEETQYF. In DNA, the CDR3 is TGTGCCAGCAGCCCAACTAGCGGGGCAGAAGAGACCCAGTACTTC.

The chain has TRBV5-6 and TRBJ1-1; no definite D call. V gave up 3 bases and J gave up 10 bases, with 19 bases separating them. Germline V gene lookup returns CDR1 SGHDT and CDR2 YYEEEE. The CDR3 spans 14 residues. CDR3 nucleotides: TGTGCCAGCAGCTCCTTCGGGATCGGTTCGGCAGCTTTCTTT. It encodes CASSSFGIGSAAFF. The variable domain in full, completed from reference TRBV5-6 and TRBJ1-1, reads DAGVTQSPTHLIKTRGQQVTLRCSPKSGHDTVSWYQQALGQGPQFIFQYYEEEERQRGNFPDRFSGHQFPNYSSELNVNALLLGDSALYLCASSSFGIGSAAFFGQGTRLTVV.

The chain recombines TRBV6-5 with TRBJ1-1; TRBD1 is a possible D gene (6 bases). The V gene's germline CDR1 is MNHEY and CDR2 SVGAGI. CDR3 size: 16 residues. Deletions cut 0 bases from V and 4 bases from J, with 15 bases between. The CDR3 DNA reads TGTGCCAGCAGTTACTCCGAGGACAGCTCTAGCACTGAAGCTTTCTTT. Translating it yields CASSYSEDSSSTEAFF.

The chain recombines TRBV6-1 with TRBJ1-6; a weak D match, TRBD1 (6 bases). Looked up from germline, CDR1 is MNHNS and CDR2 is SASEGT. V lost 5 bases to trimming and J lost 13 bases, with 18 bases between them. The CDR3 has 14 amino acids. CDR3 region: CASSTTGTVVPLHF. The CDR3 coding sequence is TGTGCCAGCAGTACCACAGGGACGGTAGTGCCCCTCCACTTT.

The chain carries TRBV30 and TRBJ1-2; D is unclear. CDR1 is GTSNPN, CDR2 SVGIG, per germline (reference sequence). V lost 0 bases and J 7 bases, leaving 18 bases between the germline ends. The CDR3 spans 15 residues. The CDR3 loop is CAWSVMRASPGGYTF. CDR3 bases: TGTGCCTGGAGTGTTATGAGGGCCTCCCCGGGTGGCTACACCTTC.

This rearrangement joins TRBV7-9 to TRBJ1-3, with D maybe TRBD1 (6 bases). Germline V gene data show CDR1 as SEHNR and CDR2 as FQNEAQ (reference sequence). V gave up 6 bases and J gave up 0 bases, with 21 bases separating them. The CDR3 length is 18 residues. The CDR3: CASSPPLDRTFSGNTIYF. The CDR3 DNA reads TGTGCCAGCAGTCCTCCTTTAGACAGGACATTCTCTGGAAACACCATATATTTT.

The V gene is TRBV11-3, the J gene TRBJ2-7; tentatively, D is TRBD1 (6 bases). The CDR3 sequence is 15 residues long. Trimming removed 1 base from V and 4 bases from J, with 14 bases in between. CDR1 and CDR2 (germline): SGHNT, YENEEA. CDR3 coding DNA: TGTGCCAGCAGCTTAGGTCTTCGGGACACGTACGAGCAGTACTTC. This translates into CASSLGLRDTYEQYF.

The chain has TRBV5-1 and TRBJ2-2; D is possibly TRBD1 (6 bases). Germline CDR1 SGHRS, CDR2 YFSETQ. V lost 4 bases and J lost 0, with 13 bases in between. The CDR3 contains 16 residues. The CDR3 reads CASSLGAHANTGELFF. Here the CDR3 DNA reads TGCGCCAGCAGCCTGGGGGCTCACGCGAACACCGGGGAGCTGTTTTTT.

The CDR3 protein is CASSPTASDYEQYF. The DNA of the CDR3 is TGTGCCAGCAGCCCCACCGCTTCTGACTACGAGCAGTACTTC. The chain combines TRBV7-8 with TRBJ2-5; no firm D call. The last part of the DNA fits TRBJ2-7 better; the J call may be wrong. Per germline, CDR1 SGHVS and CDR2 FQNEAQ. This CDR3 comprises 14 residues.

CDR3 coding DNA: TGTGCCAGCAGCGCGGGTGGGCAGAACACTGAAGCTTTCTTT. Protein sequence: CASSAGGQNTEAFF. The chain uses TRBV5-4 and TRBJ1-1; D uncertain. The CDR3 length is 14 residues. Between the trimmed V and J ends, which lost 4 bases and 1 base, there was a span of 11 bases. CDR1 is SGHNT, CDR2 YYREEE, per germline (reference sequence).